These 27 T cell receptor beta chains originate from one sample sequenced in a study of blood T cells in healthy people across ages. A second PCR of roughly 6 to 12 cycles used a sample-barcoded 5' primer and a J-beta primer mix. TCRdb analysed the 5' RACE reads with MiXCR anew, one entry per CDR3 protein. The sample shows around 1.1 million distinct CDR3 sequences, more than 30% of them seen only once. Sequencing was performed on blood. These TCRs come from a man between 18 and 35 years old in good health.

The chain has TRBV4-2 and TRBJ2-3, with D unclear. This CDR3 has 15 residues. From germline, CDR1 is LGHNA and CDR2 YNFKEQ. The germline V and J ends were trimmed by 0 bases and 2 bases, with 9 bases remaining between them. CDR3 bases: TGTGCCAGCAGCCAAGATATGGGCTACACAGATACGCAGTATTTT. It codes for CASSQDMGYTDTQYF.

This clonotype was detected only a few times. The chain couples TRBV13 to TRBJ1-6, with D unclear. The CDR3 contains 16 residues. Looked up from germline, CDR1 is PRHDT and CDR2 is FYEKMQ (reference sequence). Trimming pared 5 bases from V and 0 bases from J, leaving 11 bases between. The CDR3 nucleotides are TGTGCCAGCAGCCATGGGGAGTCCTCCTATAATTCACCCCTCCACTTT. Translating gives CASSHGESSYNSPLHF.

The V gene is TRBV7-2, the J gene TRBJ1-4; the D is unclear. The germline V gene has CDR1 SGHTA and CDR2 FQGNSA. Trimming took off 5 bases at V and 7 bases at J, with 11 bases between the two ends. The CDR3 runs 13 residues. The CDR3 loop reads CASSTSRAEKLFF. The CDR3 coding sequence is TGTGCCAGCAGCACCAGTCGTGCTGAAAAACTGTTTTTT.

In its sample, this clonotype was seen a few times. This chain joins TRBV10-3 and TRBJ1-4; the D is unclear. This CDR3 has 13 amino acids. With 4 bases removed from V and 4 bases from J, the gap between germline ends came to 7 bases. Germline CDR1 and CDR2: ENHRY and SYGVKD. The CDR3 loop reads CAISGVDNEKLFF. CDR3 bases: TGTGCCATCAGTGGGGTCGATAATGAAAAACTGTTTTTT.

The V and J genes are TRBV12-3 or TRBV12-4 and TRBJ2-3; D possibly corresponds to TRBD2 (5 bases). There are 14 residues in the CDR3. V shed 3 bases and J shed 4 bases, with 11 bases lying between them. CDR3 residues: CASSLPKLADTQYF. The DNA for the CDR3 is TGTGCCAGCAGTTTGCCCAAACTAGCAGATACGCAGTATTTT.

This clonotype was picked up a small number of times. The chain is built from TRBV28 and TRBJ2-4; 9 bases are a match to TRBD1. Per the germline V gene, CDR1 is MDHEN and CDR2 is SYDVKM. This CDR3 is built from 16 residues. J was trimmed by 6 bases and V by 4 bases; bases with no gene match: 10. DNA for the CDR3: TGTGCCAGCAGTTCTTATACCGGGACAGGGCTAAACATTCAGTACTTC. Its protein product is CASSSYTGTGLNIQYF.

The J gene is TRBJ2-1, the V gene TRBV21-1. TRBV21-1 is marked as a pseudogene. The CDR3 is made up of 15 amino acids. The CDR3 DNA follows: TGTGCCAGCACCCAAACAGCTTTCTCCTACAATGAGCAGTTCTTC. Translation: CASTQTAFSYNEQFF.

The chain combines TRBV28 with TRBJ2-3, with D hard to call. From germline, CDR1 is MDHEN and CDR2 SYDVKM. This CDR3 has 11 residues. V lost 4 bases and J 11 bases, leaving 10 bases between the germline ends. CDR3 in amino acids: CASSSYLGQYF. The CDR3 DNA sequence: TGTGCCAGCAGTTCCTACCTTGGGCAGTATTTT.

This clonotype was seen repeatedly, ten times or more. The gene calls are TRBV7-2 and TRBJ2-5; TRBD2 is a possible D gene (5 bases). The CDR3 covers 15 residues. V lost 5 bases to trimming and J lost 5 bases, with 18 bases between them. Germline assignment: CDR1 SGHTA and CDR2 FQGNSA. The CDR3 nucleotides are TGTGCCAGCAGCCAAGTTATGGGCGGGTTTGAGACCCAGTACTTC. Protein sequence: CASSQVMGGFETQYF.

A word on this clonotype: The junction differs from germline at one of its ends, possibly a read error. The chain combines TRBV10-3 with TRBJ2-5, with unresolved D. The V gene's germline CDR1 is ENHRY and CDR2 SYGVKD. CDR3 length equals 13 residues. For the CDR3, the DNA is TGCGCCATCAGTGAAGCGAGTCAAGAGACCCAGTACTTC. Translating gives CAISEASQETQYF.

The count of this clonotype is one. CDR3 sequence reads: CASSLQFRTGEAFF. CDR3 in DNA: TGTGCCAGCAGCCTACAGTTTAGGACGGGTGAAGCTTTCTTT. The V call is TRBV13, the J call TRBJ1-1; D is undetermined. The CDR3 extends over 14 amino acids. Deletions cut 5 bases from V and 7 bases from J, with 17 bases between. Germline loops: CDR1 PRHDT, CDR2 FYEKMQ (reference sequence). Complete variable domain (other parts from reference TRBV13 and TRBJ1-1): AAGVIQSPRHLIKEKRETATLKCYPIPRHDTVYWYQQGPGQDPQFLISFYEKMQSDKGSIPDRFSAQQFSDYHSELNMSSLELGDSALYFCASSLQFRTGEAFFGQGTRLTVV.

This clonotype was counted once. This CDR3 is CASSETGTAWRGFNEQFF. CDR3 bases: TGCGCCAGCAGCGAAACCGGGACGGCATGGCGGGGGTTCAATGAGCAGTTCTTC. The V gene is TRBV5-1, the J gene TRBJ2-1, with 7 bases aligning to TRBD2. The length of the CDR3 is 18 residues. After removal of 4 bases from V and 6 bases from J, the junction contained 19 bases not matched to a gene. The V gene's germline CDR1 is SGHRS and CDR2 YFSETQ.

V and J are TRBV12-5 and TRBJ1-5; D call uncertain. The germline V gene encodes CDR1 LGHNT and CDR2 FRNRAP. The CDR3 covers 14 residues. V was trimmed by 7 bases and J by 6 bases, leaving 16 bases between them. The CDR3 nucleotides are TGTGCTAGTGCCCCCGACCCGGACGGTCAGCCCCAGCATTTT. Amino acids: CASAPDPDGQPQHF.

Comment on this clonotype: The junction does not match germline at one end; this may be a read error. The J gene is TRBJ2-7, the V gene TRBV6-5, with D hard to call. The CDR3 sequence is 14 residues long. Germline lookup yields CDR1 MNHEY and CDR2 SVGAGI. The CDR3 is CASSDSSVYNEQYF. The CDR3 bases are TGTGCCAGCAGTGACTCGTCGGTCTACAATGAGCAGTACTTC.

The chain couples TRBV20-1 to TRBJ2-1; TRBD1 matches at 9 bases. Germline CDR1 DFQATT, CDR2 SNEGSKA (reference sequence). J was trimmed by 2 bases and V by 5 bases; bases with no gene match: 7. The CDR3 length is 15 residues. The CDR3 bases are TGCAGTGCTCCACTGACAGGGGGAACCTACAATGAGCAGTTCTTC. This gives the protein CSAPLTGGTYNEQFF.

The chain joins TRBV2 to TRBJ1-1; D remains unclear. CDR3 length equals 14 residues. Germline V gene sequence: CDR1 SNHLY, CDR2 FYNNEI. Trimming removed 4 bases from V and 0 bases from J, with 9 bases in between. The CDR3 protein is CASSVRPLNTEAFF. Written as DNA, the CDR3 is TGTGCCAGCAGTGTTAGGCCCCTGAACACTGAAGCTTTCTTT.

This chain links TRBV2 with TRBJ1-1; D is unclear. Germline V lookup: CDR1 SNHLY, CDR2 FYNNEI. The CDR3 consists of 14 residues. Deletions cut 5 bases from V and 10 bases from J, with 20 bases between. CDR3: CASSTPTPRQGAFF. CDR3 in DNA: TGTGCCAGCAGTACACCTACACCTCGTCAAGGAGCTTTCTTT.

The genes are TRBV3-1 and TRBJ2-1, with D perhaps matching TRBD2 (6 bases). Trimming left V 1 base short and J 3 bases short, with 10 bases between. Germline V CDR1 and CDR2: LGHDT, YNNKEL (reference sequence). CDR3 length: 15 amino acids. The CDR3 nucleotides are TGTGCCAGCAGCCAAGGGACTACCAACTACAATGAGCAGTTCTTC. The encoded protein is CASSQGTTNYNEQFF.

This clonotype was counted at least ten times. V and J are TRBV20-1 and TRBJ1-2; TRBD1 matches 9 bases. The CDR3 contains 16 residues. Unmatched junction bases numbered 11, after V lost 1 base and J lost 5 bases. Germline CDR1 reads DFQATT; CDR2 reads SNEGSKA (reference sequence). CDR3 in amino acids: CSARGSDRGIGYGYTF. For the CDR3, the DNA is TGCAGTGCTAGAGGGTCCGACAGGGGGATCGGGTATGGCTACACCTTC.

The rearrangement uses TRBV20-1 and TRBJ2-3, with D possibly matching TRBD2 (6 bases). Trimming pared 0 bases from V and 9 bases from J, leaving 16 bases between. The CDR3 sequence is 14 residues long. CDR1 and CDR2 from the germline V gene are DFQATT and SNEGSKA (reference sequence). In nucleotides, the CDR3 is TGCAGTGCTAGAGATCGAGTTTCGGGGGAAACGCAGTATTTT. It specifies CSARDRVSGETQYF.

As DNA, the CDR3 is TGTGCCAGCAGCAGAACCATCCCCGCTAACACCGGGGAGCTGTTTTTT. It encodes CASSRTIPANTGELFF. The chain is built from TRBV13 and TRBJ2-2; D not resolved. The CDR3 covers 16 residues. The germline V and J ends were trimmed by 5 bases and 2 bases, with 15 bases remaining between them. From germline, CDR1 is PRHDT and CDR2 FYEKMQ (reference sequence).

This clonotype was detected a few times. The rearrangement joins TRBV2 to TRBJ2-1; D gene uncertain. CDR1 SNHLY and CDR2 FYNNEI come from the germline V gene. V lost 2 bases to trimming and J lost 5 bases, with 16 bases between them. This CDR3 is 16 amino acids long. For the CDR3, the DNA is TGTGCCAGCAGTGAACAGGTGACTTCGATTAACAATGAGCAGTTCTTC. Translated: CASSEQVTSINNEQFF.

The chain uses TRBV6-6 and TRBJ1-4; no clear D gene. Deletions cut 0 bases from V and 5 bases from J, with 4 bases between. This CDR3 spans 13 amino acids. CDR1 is MNHNY and CDR2 is SVGAGI in the germline V gene (reference sequence). The chain's CDR3 is CASSYSLNEKLFF. The CDR3 DNA follows: TGTGCCAGCAGTTACTCGCTAAATGAAAAACTGTTTTTT.

V is TRBV12-3 or TRBV12-4 and J is TRBJ1-1; 7 nucleotides align to TRBD1. This CDR3 comprises 15 residues. The ends lost 5 bases at V and 5 bases at J; junction bases unmatched: 11. Written as DNA, the CDR3 is TGTGCCAGCAGTCTTGAAGGACAGGTACGGACTGAAGCTTTCTTT. Translated: CASSLEGQVRTEAFF.

This clonotype was seen a handful of times. The rearrangement uses TRBV7-2 and TRBJ2-3, with a tentative D call TRBD2 (5 bases). Germline loops: CDR1 SGHTA, CDR2 FQGNSA. Trimming shortened V by 2 bases and J by 5 bases, and 17 bases separated the two germline ends. This CDR3 comprises 16 residues. This CDR3 is CASSLNAPGKGDTQYF. The CDR3 DNA reads TGTGCCAGCAGCTTAAACGCACCGGGAAAGGGAGATACGCAGTATTTT.

This clonotype was seen more than once but under ten times. The chain links TRBV7-2 to TRBJ2-2, with 7 positions matching TRBD1. The V gene end was trimmed by 6 bases and the J gene end by 1 base; junction bases not matched to a gene: 8. The CDR3 consists of 16 residues. Germline assignment: CDR1 SGHTA and CDR2 FQGNSA. In nucleotides, the CDR3 is TGTGCCAGCAGGACAGGGCTTATACTGAACACCGGGGAGCTGTTTTTT. It yields the protein CASRTGLILNTGELFF.

This rearrangement joins TRBV5-1 to TRBJ2-7, with D possibly matching TRBD1 (6 bases). The J call may not be correct, given that the DNA end is closer to TRBJ2-5. This CDR3 is built from 16 residues. Germline-derived CDR1 and CDR2 are SGHRS and YFSETQ. CDR3 nucleotide sequence: TGCGCCAGCAGCTTGGCGGGACACATAAGTTTTGAGACCCAGTACTTC. This gives the protein CASSLAGHISFETQYF.